These T cell receptor beta chains were read from a single sample in a study of siplizumab effects on memory and regulatory T cells. Assay: immunoSEQ multiplex PCR; the TCRdb copy retains only in-frame clones and omits some. The sample yields roughly 120,000 clones, roughly 94% seen once. Specimen: Tregs sorted from blood. Source of these receptors: a human donor in good health. Each CDR3 is given with its conserved first and last residue.

>TRBV5-1|TRBJ2-1|15
CASSLAGETYNEQFF
>TRBV6-1|TRBJ2-3|15
CASRGGSGREDTQYF
>TRBV10-3|TRBJ2-2|16
CAINDQGLDPTGELFF
>TRBV7-8|TRBJ2-5|15
CASRVSGRARETQYF
>TRBV29-1|TRBJ1-1|11
CSVTGYTEAFF
>TRBV6-1|TRBJ1-1|13
CASSEVGVTEAFF
>TRBV6-1|TRBJ1-3|17
CASSEALFRDSGNTIYF
>TRBV7-8|TRBJ1-2|14
CASSLAGFTGGYTF
>TRBV5-1|TRBJ2-3|13
CASSAREADTQYF
>TRBV7-9|TRBJ2-5|13
CASSWVNRETQYF
>TRBV27|TRBJ2-1|18
CASSSPVSSGSRDNEQFF
>TRBV12-5|TRBJ2-1|19
CASGGVGLAGGRPYNEQFF
>TRBV21-1|TRBJ2-7|15
CASSRSNTSSYEQYF
>TRBV7-2|TRBJ1-6|20
CASSLAPITQGVSYNSPLHF
>TRBV5-1|TRBJ2-5|21
CASSSTSPGTSGRGGQETQYF
>TRBV10-3|TRBJ1-1|13
CAIGGQGNTEAFF
>TRBV30|TRBJ2-5|11
CAWTFGGTQYF
>TRBV19|TRBJ2-7|14
CASSITRGPYEQYF
>TRBV6-5|TRBJ1-2|15
CASSYSSRDNYGYTF
>TRBV10-3|TRBJ1-1|13
CAISDRGSSEAFF
>TRBV5-6|TRBJ2-1|16
CASSTGTGSSYNEQFF
>TRBV5-1|TRBJ1-1|19
CASSLVVYRDREVRTEAFF
>TRBV2|TRBJ1-2|16
CASRDILQGVTYGYTF
>TRBV20-1|TRBJ2-3|10
CSASTDTQYF
>TRBV6-5|TRBJ1-1|15
CASRTGGGLGTEAFF
>TRBV5-5|TRBJ2-7|13
CASIREPGGGQYF
>TRBV19|TRBJ2-7|12
CASSVGGYEQYF
>TRBV7-8|TRBJ2-1|15
CASSLVLAAYNEQFF
>TRBV12-5|TRBJ2-5|15
CASGLGQGLQETQYF
>TRBV5-4|TRBJ2-3|16
CASSLQGQPSTDTQYF
>TRBV5-1|TRBJ2-1|16
CASSLGVASGSYEQFF
>TRBV30|TRBJ2-5|16
CAWSKVAEVVGETQYF
>TRBV19|TRBJ1-1|13
CASSSQRNTEAFF
>TRBV4-1|TRBJ1-2|18
CASSQGRAVGGLVYGYTF
>TRBV14|TRBJ2-3|15
CASSQANFQGVTQYF
>TRBV5-1|TRBJ2-7|14
CASSLGDGAYEQYF
>TRBV11-2|TRBJ2-3|12
CASSSRTDTQYF
>TRBV7-8|TRBJ2-7|14
CASSLVKGLYEQYF
>TRBV18|TRBJ2-5|14
CASSALGAGETQYF
>TRBV7-9|TRBJ2-1|18
CASSFTFRDRGLYNEQFF